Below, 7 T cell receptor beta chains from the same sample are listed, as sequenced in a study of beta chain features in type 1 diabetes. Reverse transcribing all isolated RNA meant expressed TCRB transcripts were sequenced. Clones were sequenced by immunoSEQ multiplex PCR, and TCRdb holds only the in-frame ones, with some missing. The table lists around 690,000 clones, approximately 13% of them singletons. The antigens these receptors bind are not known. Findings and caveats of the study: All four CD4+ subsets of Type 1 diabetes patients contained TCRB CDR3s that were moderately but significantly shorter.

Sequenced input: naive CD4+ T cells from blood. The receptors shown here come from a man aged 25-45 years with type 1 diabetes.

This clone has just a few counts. The CDR3, as DNA: TGTGCCAGCAGTAATAGAGATGAGCAGTTCTTC. Translation: CASSNRDEQFF. V is TRBV2 and J is TRBJ2-1, with D unclear. V was pared by 5 bases and J by 8 bases, with 7 bases between. CDR3 length: 11 amino acids. Germline V gene lookup returns CDR1 SNHLY and CDR2 FYNNEI.

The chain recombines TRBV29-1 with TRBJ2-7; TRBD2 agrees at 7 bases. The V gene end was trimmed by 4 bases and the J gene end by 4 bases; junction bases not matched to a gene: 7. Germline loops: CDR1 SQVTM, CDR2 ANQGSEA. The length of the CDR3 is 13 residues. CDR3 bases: TGCAGCGTTGTGGAGGGGAGGGAGTACGAGCAGTACTTC. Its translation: CSVVEGREYEQYF.

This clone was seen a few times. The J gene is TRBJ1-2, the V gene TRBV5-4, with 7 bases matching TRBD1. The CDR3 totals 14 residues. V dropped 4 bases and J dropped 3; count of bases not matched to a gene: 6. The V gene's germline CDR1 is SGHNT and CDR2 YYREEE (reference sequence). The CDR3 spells CASSQRQGDYGYTF. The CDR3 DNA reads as TGTGCCAGCAGCCAACGACAGGGCGACTATGGCTACACCTTC.

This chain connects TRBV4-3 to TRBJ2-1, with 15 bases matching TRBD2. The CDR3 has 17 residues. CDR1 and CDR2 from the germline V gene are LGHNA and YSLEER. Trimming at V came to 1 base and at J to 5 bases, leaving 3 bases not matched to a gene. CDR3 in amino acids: CASSQAGLAGGHNEQFF. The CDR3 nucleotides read TGCGCCAGCAGCCAAGCCGGACTAGCGGGGGGGCACAATGAGCAGTTCTTC.

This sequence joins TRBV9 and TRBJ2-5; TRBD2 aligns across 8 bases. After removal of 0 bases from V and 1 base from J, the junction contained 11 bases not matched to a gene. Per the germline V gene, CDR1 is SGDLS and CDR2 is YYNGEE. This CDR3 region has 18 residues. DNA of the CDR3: TGTGCCAGCAGCGTAGGGCCCTACGGAGCGGGGGCCCAAGAGACCCAGTACTTC. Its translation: CASSVGPYGAGAQETQYF.

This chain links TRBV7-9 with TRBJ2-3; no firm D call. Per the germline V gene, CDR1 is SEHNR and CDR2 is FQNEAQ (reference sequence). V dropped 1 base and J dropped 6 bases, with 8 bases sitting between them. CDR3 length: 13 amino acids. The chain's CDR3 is CASSLEASDTQYF. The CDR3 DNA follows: TGTGCCAGCAGCTTAGAGGCATCCGATACGCAGTATTTT. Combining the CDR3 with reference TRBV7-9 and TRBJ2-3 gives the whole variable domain DTGVSQNPRHKITKRGQNVTFRCDPISEHNRLYWYRQTLGQGPEFLTYFQNEAQLEKSRLLSDRFSAERPKGSFSTLEIQRTEQGDSAMYLCASSLEASDTQYFGPGTRLTVL.

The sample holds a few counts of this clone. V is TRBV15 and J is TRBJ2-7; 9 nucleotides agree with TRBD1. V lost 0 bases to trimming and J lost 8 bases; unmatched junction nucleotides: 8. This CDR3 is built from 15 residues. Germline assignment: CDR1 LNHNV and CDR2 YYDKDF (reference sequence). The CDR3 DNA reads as TGTGCCACCAGCAGAGACCCGGGACAGGGAGCCAAGCAGTACTTC. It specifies CATSRDPGQGAKQYF.